The present TCR beta chain was sequenced within a study of B cell selection in AIRE deficiency. The CDR3 length is 14 residues. Trimming left V 3 bases short and J 5 bases short, with 13 bases between. The germline CDR1 and CDR2 sequences are LGHNA and YNFKEQ. As handled by the study authors: Pooled conventional T cells gave 95,000 to 120,000 patient and 130,000 to 150,000 donor TCRbeta sequences. Clones were sequenced by immunoSEQ multiplex PCR, and TCRdb holds only the in-frame ones, with some missing. That table gives V, J and clone size, and the DNA gave D and trimming. The data show about 25,000 clones, around 97% seen once. CD4+CD127+ cells were sorted as the conventional CD4 T cells.

The TCR comes from a human donor with AIRE deficiency. The sequencing sample was made of conventional CD4+ T cells sorted from PBMCs. The rearrangement joins TRBV4-2 to TRBJ2-5, with D perhaps matching TRBD2 (7 bases). CDR3 protein: CASSQGGAGETQYF. In DNA, the CDR3 is TGTGCCAGCAGCCAGGGGGGGGCCGGTGAGACCCAGTACTTC.